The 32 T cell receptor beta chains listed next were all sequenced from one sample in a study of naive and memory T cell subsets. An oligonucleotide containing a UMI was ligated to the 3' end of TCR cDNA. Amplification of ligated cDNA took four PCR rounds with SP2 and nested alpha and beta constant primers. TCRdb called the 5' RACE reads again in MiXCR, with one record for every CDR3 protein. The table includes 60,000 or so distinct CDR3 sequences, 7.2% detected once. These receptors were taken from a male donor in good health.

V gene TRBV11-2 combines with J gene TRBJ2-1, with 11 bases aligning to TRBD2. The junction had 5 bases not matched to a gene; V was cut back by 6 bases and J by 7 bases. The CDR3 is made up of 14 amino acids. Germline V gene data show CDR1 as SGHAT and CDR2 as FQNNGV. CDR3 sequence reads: CASRTSGNENEQFF. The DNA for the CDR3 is TGTGCCAGCAGGACTAGCGGGAATGAAAATGAGCAGTTCTTC.

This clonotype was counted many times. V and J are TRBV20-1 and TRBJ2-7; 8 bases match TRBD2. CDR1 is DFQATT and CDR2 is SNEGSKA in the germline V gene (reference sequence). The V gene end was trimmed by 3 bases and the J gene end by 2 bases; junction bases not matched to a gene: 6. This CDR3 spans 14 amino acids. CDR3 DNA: TGCAGTGCTAGTGCAAGCGGGAGAACCTACGAGCAGTACTTC. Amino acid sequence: CSASASGRTYEQYF.

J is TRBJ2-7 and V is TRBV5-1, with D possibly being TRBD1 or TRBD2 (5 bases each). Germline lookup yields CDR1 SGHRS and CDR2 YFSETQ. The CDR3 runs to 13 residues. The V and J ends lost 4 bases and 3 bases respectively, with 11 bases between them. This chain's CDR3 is CASSAGAIYEQYF. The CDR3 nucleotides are TGCGCCAGCAGCGCCGGGGCCATCTACGAGCAGTACTTC.

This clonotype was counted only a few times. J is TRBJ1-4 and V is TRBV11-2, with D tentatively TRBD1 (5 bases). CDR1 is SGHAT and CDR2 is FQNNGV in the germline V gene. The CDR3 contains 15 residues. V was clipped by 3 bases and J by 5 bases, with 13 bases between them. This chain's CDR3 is CASSFFTGENEKLFF. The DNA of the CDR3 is TGTGCCAGCAGCTTTTTTACAGGCGAAAATGAAAAACTGTTTTTT. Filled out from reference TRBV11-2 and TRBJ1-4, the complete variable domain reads EAGVAQSPRYKIIEKRQSVAFWCNPISGHATLYWYQQILGQGPKLLIQFQNNGVVDDSQLPKDRFSAERLKGVDSTLKIQPAKLEDSAVYLCASSFFTGENEKLFFGSGTQLSVL.

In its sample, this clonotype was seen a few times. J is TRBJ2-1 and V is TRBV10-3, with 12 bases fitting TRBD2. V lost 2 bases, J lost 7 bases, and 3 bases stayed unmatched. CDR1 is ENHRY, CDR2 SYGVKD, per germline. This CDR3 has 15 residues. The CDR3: CAISERTSGENEQFF. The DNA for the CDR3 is TGTGCCATCAGTGAGCGGACTAGCGGGGAGAATGAGCAGTTCTTC.

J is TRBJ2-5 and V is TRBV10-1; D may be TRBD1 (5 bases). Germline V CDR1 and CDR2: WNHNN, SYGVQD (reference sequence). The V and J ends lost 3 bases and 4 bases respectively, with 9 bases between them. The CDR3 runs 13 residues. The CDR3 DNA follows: TGCGCCAGCAGTGAAGACAGCCCAGAGACCCAGTACTTC. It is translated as CASSEDSPETQYF.

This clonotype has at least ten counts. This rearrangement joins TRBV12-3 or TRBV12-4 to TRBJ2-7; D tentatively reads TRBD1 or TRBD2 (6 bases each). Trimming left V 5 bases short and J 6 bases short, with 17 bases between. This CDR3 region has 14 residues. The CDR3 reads CASSPRGGGGEQYF. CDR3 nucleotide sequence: TGTGCCAGCAGTCCCCGAGGAGGGGGAGGCGAGCAGTACTTC.

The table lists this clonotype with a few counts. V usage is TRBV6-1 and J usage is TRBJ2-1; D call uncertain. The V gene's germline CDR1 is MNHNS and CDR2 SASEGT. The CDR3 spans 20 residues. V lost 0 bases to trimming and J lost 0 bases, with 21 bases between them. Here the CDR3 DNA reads TGTGCCAGCAGTGAAGCGTGGAACGGGCATACCCATACCTCCTACAATGAGCAGTTCTTC. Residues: CASSEAWNGHTHTSYNEQFF.

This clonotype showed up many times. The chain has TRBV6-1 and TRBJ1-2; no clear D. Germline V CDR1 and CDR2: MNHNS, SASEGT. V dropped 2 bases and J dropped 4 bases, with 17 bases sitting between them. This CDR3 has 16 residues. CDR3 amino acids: CASSEQYSSAPYGYTF. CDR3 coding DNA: TGTGCCAGCAGTGAACAGTACAGTTCGGCTCCCTATGGCTACACCTTC.

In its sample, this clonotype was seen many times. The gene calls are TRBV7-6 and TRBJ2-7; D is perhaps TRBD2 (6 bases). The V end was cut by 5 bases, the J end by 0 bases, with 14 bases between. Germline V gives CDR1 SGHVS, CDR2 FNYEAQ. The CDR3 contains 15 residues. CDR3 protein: CASSPGLGSSYEQYF. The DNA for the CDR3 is TGTGCCAGCAGCCCGGGACTTGGGAGCTCCTACGAGCAGTACTTC.

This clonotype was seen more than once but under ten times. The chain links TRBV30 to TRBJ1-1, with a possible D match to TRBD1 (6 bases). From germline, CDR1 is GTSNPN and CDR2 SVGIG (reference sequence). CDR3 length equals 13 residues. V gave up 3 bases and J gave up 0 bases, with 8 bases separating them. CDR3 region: CAWRQGMNTEAFF. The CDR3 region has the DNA TGTGCCTGGAGACAGGGCATGAACACTGAAGCTTTCTTT. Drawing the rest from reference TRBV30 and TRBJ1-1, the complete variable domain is SQTIHQWPATLVQPVGSPLSLECTVEGTSNPNLYWYRQAAGRGLQLLFYSVGIGQISSEVPQNLSASRPQDRQFILSSKKLLLSDSGFYLCAWRQGMNTEAFFGQGTRLTVV.

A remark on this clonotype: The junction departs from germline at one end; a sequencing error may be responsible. Here the CDR3 DNA reads TGTACCAGCCGGGGGGCGGGAACTGAAGCTTTCTTT. Amino acid sequence: CTSRGAGTEAFF. This rearrangement joins TRBV6-5 to TRBJ1-1; D is perhaps TRBD1 (6 bases). The CDR3 runs to 12 residues. Looked up from germline, CDR1 is MNHEY and CDR2 is SVGAGI.

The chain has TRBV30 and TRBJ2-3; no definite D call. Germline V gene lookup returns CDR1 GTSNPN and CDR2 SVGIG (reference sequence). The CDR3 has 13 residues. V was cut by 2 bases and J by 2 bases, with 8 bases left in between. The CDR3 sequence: CAWSKTITDTQYF. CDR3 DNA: TGTGCCTGGAGTAAGACAATCACAGATACGCAGTATTTT.

CDR3: CASSLGTGGFGSYGYTF. CDR3 nucleotides: TGCGCCAGCAGCTTGGGGACAGGGGGCTTCGGAAGCTATGGCTACACCTTC. The J gene is TRBJ1-2, the V gene TRBV5-1; 11 positions match TRBD1. CDR1 is SGHRS and CDR2 is YFSETQ in the germline V gene. J was trimmed by 4 bases and V by 0 bases; bases with no gene match: 8. The CDR3 extends over 17 amino acids.

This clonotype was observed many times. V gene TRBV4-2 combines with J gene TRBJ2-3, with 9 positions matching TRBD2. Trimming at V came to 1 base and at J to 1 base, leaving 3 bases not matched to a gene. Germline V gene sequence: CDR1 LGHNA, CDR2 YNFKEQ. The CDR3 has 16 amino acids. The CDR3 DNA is TGTGCCAGCAGCCAAGGTAGCGGGAGTGGCACAGATACGCAGTATTTT. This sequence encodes CASSQGSGSGTDTQYF.

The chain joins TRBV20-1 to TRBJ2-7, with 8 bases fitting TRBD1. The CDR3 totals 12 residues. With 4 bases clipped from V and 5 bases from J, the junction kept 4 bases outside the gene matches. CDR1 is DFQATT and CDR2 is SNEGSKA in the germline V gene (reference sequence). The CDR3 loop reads CSAKQGANEQYF. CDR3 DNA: TGCAGTGCTAAGCAGGGGGCGAACGAGCAGTACTTC.

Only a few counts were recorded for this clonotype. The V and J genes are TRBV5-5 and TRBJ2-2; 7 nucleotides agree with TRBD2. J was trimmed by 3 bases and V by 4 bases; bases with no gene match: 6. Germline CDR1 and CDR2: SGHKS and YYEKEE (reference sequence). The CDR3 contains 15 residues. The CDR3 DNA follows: TGTGCCAGCAGCGCACTAACTAGCGACACCGGGGAGCTGTTTTTT. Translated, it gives CASSALTSDTGELFF.

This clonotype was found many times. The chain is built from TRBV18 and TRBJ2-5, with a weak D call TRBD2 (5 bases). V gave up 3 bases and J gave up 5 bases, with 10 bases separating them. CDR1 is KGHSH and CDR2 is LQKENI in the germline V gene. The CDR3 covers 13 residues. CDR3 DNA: TGTGCCAGCTCACCCACGGCTAGCGAGACCCAGTACTTC. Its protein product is CASSPTASETQYF. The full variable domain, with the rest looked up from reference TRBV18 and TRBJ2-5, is NAGVMQNPRHLVRRRGQEARLRCSPMKGHSHVYWYRQLPEEGLKFMVYLQKENIIDESGMPKERFSAEFPKEGPSILRIQQVVRGDSAAYFCASSPTASETQYFGPGTRLLVL.

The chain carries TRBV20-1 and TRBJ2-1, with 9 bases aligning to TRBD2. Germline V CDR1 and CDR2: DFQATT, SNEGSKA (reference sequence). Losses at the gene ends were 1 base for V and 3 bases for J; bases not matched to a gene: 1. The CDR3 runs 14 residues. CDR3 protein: CSARGGRDYNEQFF. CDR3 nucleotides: TGCAGTGCTAGAGGCGGGAGGGACTACAATGAGCAGTTCTTC.

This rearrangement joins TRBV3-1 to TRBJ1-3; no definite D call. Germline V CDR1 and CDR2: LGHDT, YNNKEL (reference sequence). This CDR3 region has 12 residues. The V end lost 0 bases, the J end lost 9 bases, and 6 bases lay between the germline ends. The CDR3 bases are TGTGCCAGCAGCCAAGATCGTAGCACCATATATTTT. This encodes CASSQDRSTIYF.

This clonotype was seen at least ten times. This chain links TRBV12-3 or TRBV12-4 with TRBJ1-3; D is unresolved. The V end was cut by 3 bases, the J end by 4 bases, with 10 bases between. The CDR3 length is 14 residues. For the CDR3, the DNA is TGTGCCAGCAGTTTCGTGGTTGGAGGAAACACCATATATTTT. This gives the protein CASSFVVGGNTIYF.

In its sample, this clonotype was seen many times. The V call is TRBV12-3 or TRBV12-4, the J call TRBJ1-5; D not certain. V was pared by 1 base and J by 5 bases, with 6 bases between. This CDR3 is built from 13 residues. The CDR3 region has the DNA TGTGCCAGCAGTTTAGAAGCCCATCAGCCCCAGCATTTT. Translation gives CASSLEAHQPQHF.

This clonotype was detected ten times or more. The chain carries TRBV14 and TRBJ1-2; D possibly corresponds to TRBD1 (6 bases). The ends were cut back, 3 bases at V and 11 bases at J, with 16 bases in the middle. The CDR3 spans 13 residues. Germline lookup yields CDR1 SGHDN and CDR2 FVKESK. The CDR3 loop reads CASSHQDRLGYTF. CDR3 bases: TGTGCCAGCAGCCATCAAGACAGGTTGGGGTACACCTTC. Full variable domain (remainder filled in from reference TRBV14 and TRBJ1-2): EAGVTQFPSHSVIEKGQTVTLRCDPISGHDNLYWYRRVMGKEIKFLLHFVKESKQDESGMPNNRFLAERTGGTYSTLKVQPAELEDSGVYFCASSHQDRLGYTFGSGTRLTVV.

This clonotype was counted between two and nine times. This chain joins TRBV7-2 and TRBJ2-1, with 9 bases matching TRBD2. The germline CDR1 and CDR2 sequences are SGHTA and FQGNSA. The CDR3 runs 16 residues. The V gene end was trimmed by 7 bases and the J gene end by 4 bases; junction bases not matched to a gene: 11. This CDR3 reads CASTLSGTSYYNEQFF. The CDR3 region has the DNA TGTGCCAGCACCCTCTCCGGGACTAGCTATTACAATGAGCAGTTCTTC.

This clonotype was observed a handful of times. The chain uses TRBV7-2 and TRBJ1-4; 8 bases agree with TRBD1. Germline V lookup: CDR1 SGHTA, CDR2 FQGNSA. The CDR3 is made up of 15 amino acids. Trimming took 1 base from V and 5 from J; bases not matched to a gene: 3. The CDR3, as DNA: TGTGCCAGCAGCTTAGAAGACAGGGGAAATGAAAAACTGTTTTTT. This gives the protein CASSLEDRGNEKLFF.

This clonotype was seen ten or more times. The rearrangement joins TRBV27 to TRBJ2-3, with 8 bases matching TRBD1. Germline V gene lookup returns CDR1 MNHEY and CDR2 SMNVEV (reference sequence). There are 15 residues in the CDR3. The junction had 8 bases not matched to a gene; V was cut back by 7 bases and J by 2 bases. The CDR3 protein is CASNNRGTDTDTQYF. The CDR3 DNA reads TGTGCCAGCAACAACAGGGGGACAGACACAGATACGCAGTATTTT.

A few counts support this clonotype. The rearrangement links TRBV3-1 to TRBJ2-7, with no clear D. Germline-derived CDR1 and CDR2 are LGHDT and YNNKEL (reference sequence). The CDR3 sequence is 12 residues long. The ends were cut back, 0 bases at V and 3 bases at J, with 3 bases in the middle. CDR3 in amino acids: CASSQEYYEQYF. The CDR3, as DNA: TGTGCCAGCAGCCAAGAATACTACGAGCAGTACTTC.

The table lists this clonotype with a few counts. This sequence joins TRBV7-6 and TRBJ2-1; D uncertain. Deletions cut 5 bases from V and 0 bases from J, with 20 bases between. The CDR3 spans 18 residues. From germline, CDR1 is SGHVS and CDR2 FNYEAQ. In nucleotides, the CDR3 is TGTGCCAGCAGCCCACGCAGCCTTTCCGCCAGCTCCTACAATGAGCAGTTCTTC. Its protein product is CASSPRSLSASSYNEQFF.

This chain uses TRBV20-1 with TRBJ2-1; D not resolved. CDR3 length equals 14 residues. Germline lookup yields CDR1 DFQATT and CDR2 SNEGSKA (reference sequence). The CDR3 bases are TGCAGGTGGGGTGGATTGGGTCAATACAATGAGCAGTTCTTC. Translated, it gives CRWGGLGQYNEQFF.

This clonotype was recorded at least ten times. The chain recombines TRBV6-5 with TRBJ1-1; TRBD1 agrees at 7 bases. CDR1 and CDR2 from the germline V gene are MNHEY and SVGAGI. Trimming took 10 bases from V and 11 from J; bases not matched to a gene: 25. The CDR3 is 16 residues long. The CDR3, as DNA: TGTGCCACCTCCACCCCCGCGGGACAGTCTAGTGGTGAGGCTTTCTTT. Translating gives CATSTPAGQSSGEAFF.

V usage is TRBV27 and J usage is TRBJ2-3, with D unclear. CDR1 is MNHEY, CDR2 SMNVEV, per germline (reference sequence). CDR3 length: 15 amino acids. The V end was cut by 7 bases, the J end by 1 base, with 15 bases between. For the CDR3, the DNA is TGTGCCAGCACCCCCGGCCCAAGGGGCACAGATACGCAGTATTTT. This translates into CASTPGPRGTDTQYF.

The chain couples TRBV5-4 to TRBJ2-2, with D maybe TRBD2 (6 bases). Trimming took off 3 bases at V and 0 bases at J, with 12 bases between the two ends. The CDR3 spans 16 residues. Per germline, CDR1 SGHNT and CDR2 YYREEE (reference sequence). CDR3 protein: CASSSAGLANTGELFF. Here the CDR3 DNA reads TGTGCCAGCAGCTCCGCGGGACTGGCGAACACCGGGGAGCTGTTTTTT.